What follows are 10 T cell receptor beta chains derived from one specimen sequenced in a study of control samples from healthy donors and cancer patients (TCRdb year 2020). Libraries came from the immunoSEQ multiplex PCR assay. TCRdb took this table from immuneACCESS and kept in-frame rearrangements with V and J called. Such tables lack part of the clones; where checked against another copy, unresolved V genes explain under half of the gap, and the rest is unexplained. Across this sample there are under 150,000 clones, with 70% to 90% seen only once. Roughly 3% of the sample is held by the ten biggest clonotypes. Sequenced material: blood. Receptors were obtained from a man in his sixties in good health.

The V and J genes are TRBV19 and TRBJ1-5; no reliable D call. The CDR3 runs 15 residues. The V end was cut by 6 bases, the J end by 1 base, with 13 bases between. The germline V gene encodes CDR1 LNHDA and CDR2 SQIVND (reference sequence). CDR3 bases: TGTGCCAGTAGCCCTGGGCGGGTGAGCAATCAGCCCCAGCATTTT. This translates into CASSPGRVSNQPQHF.

The chain uses TRBV19 and TRBJ2-2, with 9 bases matching TRBD2. This CDR3 region has 14 residues. Trimming removed 7 bases from V and 4 bases from J; junction bases left unmatched: 4. CDR1 is LNHDA, CDR2 SQIVND, per germline (reference sequence). CDR3 DNA: TGTGCCAGTACCCTAGCGGGGATCACCGGGGAGCTGTTTTTT. Its protein product is CASTLAGITGELFF.

V is TRBV4-2 and J is TRBJ1-1; a possible D gene is TRBD1 (5 bases). The germline V gene encodes CDR1 LGHNA and CDR2 YNFKEQ. V was shortened by 4 bases and J by 1 base, with 13 bases between the two germline ends. The length of the CDR3 is 15 residues. In DNA form, the CDR3 reads TGTGCCAGCAGCCCGGAAACAGGTTGGAACACTGAAGCTTTCTTT. Protein sequence: CASSPETGWNTEAFF.

The chain has TRBV7-9 and TRBJ1-3; 7 positions agree with TRBD1. This CDR3 region has 18 residues. Germline loops: CDR1 SEHNR, CDR2 FQNEAQ (reference sequence). The junction had 17 bases not matched to a gene; V was cut back by 5 bases and J by 4 bases. The CDR3 reads CASSNEHNRGRRGNTIYF. The CDR3 DNA is TGTGCCAGCAGCAACGAGCATAACAGGGGTCGAAGGGGAAACACCATATATTTT.

The rearrangement joins TRBV14 to TRBJ1-1; D remains ambiguous. Per germline, CDR1 SGHDN and CDR2 FVKESK. Trimming took 0 bases from V and 4 from J, leaving 9 bases between them. CDR3 length: 14 amino acids. CDR3 residues: CASSQEPRGTEAFF. The CDR3 nucleotides are TGTGCCAGCAGCCAAGAGCCCAGAGGCACTGAAGCTTTCTTT.

As concerns this clone: The limits of the CDR3 on the DNA are not certain, so only TCRdb's listed CDR3 is given. The gene calls are TRBV24-1 and TRBJ2-7; the DNA was not used to check the table's D call, TRBD2. The CDR3 has 16 amino acids, counting both end residues. From germline, CDR1 is KGHDR and CDR2 SFDVKD. CDR3 sequence: CATSSGQGGRPYEQYF.

The chain uses TRBV3-1 (or the pseudogene TRBV3-2) and TRBJ1-6, with unresolved D. The CDR3 loop spans 14 amino acids. V dropped 1 base and J dropped 9 bases, with 10 bases sitting between them. Germline V lookup: CDR1 LGHDT, CDR2 YNNKEL (reference sequence). CDR3 sequence reads: CASSQGSDFSPLHF. The DNA for the CDR3 is TGTGCCAGCAGCCAAGGGTCAGACTTTTCACCCCTCCACTTT.

V usage is TRBV14 and J usage is TRBJ2-7; D is uncertain. Looked up from germline, CDR1 is SGHDN and CDR2 is FVKESK. CDR3 size: 11 residues. V lost 3 bases to trimming and J lost 2 bases, with 2 bases between them. The CDR3, as DNA: TGTGCCAGCAGCCACACCTACGAGCAGTACTTC. This codes for CASSHTYEQYF.

This chain's CDR3 is CASSPPGIMGDTQYF. DNA for the CDR3: TGTGCCAGCAGCCCTCCAGGGATTATGGGGGATACGCAGTATTTT. V usage is TRBV11-2 and J usage is TRBJ2-3, with D possibly TRBD1 on 5 matching bases. V lost 5 bases to trimming and J lost 6 bases, with 18 bases between them. The CDR3 has 15 amino acids. Germline V gene sequence: CDR1 SGHAT, CDR2 FQNNGV.

This chain joins TRBV6-5 and TRBJ1-1; TRBD1 might be the D (6 bases). The CDR3 is 12 residues long. Trimming shortened V by 8 bases and J by 2 bases, and 9 bases separated the two germline ends. The germline CDR1 and CDR2 sequences are MNHEY and SVGAGI. CDR3 sequence reads: CASWTVNTEAFF. The CDR3 DNA follows: TGTGCCAGCTGGACAGTCAACACTGAAGCTTTCTTT.